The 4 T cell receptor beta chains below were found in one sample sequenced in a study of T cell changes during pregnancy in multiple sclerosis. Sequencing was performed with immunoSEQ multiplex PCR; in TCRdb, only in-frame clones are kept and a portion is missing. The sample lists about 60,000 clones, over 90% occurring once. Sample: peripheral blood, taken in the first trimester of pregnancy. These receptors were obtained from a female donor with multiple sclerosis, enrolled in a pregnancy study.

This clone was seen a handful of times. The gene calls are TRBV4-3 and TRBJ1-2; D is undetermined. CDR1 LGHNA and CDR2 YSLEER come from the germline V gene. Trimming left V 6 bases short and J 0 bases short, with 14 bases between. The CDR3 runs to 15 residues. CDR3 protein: CASSLNRASNYGYTF. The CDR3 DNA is TGCGCCAGCAGTCTTAACAGAGCTTCTAACTATGGCTACACCTTC.

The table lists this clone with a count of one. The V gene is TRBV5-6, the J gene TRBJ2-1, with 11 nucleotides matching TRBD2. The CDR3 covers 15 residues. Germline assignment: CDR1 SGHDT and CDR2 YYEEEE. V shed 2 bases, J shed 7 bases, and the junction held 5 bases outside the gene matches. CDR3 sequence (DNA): TGTGCCAGCAGCTTCCTCCTAGCGGGGGGAAATGAGCAGTTCTTC. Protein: CASSFLLAGGNEQFF.

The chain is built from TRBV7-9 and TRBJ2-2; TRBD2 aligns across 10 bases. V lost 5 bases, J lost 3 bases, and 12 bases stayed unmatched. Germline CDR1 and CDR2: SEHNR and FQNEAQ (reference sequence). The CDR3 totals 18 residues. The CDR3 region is CASSLRGSGGPYTGELFF. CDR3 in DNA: TGTGCCAGCAGCCTCCGCGGTAGCGGGGGGCCTTACACCGGGGAGCTGTTTTTT.

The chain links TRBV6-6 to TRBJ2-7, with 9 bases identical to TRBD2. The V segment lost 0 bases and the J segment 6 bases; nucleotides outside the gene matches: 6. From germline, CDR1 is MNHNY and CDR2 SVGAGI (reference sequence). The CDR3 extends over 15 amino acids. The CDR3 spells CASSYSAGGPREQYF. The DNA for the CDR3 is TGTGCCAGCAGTTACTCGGCGGGGGGGCCCCGCGAGCAGTACTTC.